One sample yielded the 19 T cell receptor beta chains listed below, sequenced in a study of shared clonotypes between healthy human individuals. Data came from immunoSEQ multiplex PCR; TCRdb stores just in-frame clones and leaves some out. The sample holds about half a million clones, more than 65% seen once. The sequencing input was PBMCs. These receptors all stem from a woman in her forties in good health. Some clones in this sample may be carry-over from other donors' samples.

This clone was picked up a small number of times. This chain's CDR3 is CASSPSQGLGQPQHF. The CDR3 region has the DNA TGTGCCAGCAGTCCCTCACAGGGTTTAGGTCAGCCCCAGCATTTT. This sequence joins TRBV27 and TRBJ1-5; D might be TRBD1 (6 bases). CDR1 is MNHEY and CDR2 is SMNVEV in the germline V gene (reference sequence). The CDR3 is made up of 15 amino acids. V dropped 5 bases and J dropped 6 bases, with 17 bases sitting between them.

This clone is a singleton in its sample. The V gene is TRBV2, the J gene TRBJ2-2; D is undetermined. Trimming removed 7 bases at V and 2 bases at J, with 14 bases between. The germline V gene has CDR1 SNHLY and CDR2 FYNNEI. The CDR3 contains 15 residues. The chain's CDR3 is CASTLTRGNTGELFF. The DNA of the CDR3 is TGTGCCAGCACCCTCACCAGAGGAAACACCGGGGAGCTGTTTTTT.

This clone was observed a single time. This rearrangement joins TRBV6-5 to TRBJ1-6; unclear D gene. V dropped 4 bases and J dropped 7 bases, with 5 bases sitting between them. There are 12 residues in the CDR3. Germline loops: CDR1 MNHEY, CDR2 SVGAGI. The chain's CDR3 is CASSFVNSPLHF. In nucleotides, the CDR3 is TGTGCCAGCAGTTTCGTAAATTCACCCCTCCACTTT.

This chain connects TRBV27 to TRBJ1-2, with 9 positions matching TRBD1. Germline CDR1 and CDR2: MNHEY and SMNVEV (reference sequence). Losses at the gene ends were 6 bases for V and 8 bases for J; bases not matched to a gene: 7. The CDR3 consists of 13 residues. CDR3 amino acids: CASRPGQGYGYTF. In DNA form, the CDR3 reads TGTGCCAGCAGACCGGGACAGGGATACGGCTACACCTTC.

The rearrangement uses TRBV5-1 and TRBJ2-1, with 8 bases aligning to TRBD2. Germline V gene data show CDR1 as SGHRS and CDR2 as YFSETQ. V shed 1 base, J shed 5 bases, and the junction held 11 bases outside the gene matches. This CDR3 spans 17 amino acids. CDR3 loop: CASSLKLAGRPDNEQFF. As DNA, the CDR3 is TGCGCCAGCAGCTTGAAGCTAGCGGGTAGGCCAGACAATGAGCAGTTCTTC.

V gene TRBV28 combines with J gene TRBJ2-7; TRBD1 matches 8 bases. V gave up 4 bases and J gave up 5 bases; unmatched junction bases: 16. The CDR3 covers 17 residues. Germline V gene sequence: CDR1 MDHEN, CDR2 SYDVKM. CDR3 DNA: TGTGCCAGCAGTTCCGGAGTTTTGGACAGGGCCAGCGACGAGCAGTACTTC. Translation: CASSSGVLDRASDEQYF.

The CDR3 region is CASRVQGSQGEQYF. Written as DNA, the CDR3 is TGTGCCAGCAGAGTACAGGGGAGCCAGGGGGAGCAGTACTTC. This sequence joins TRBV6-5 and TRBJ2-7; 7 nucleotides line up with TRBD1. V dropped 6 bases and J dropped 7; count of bases not matched to a gene: 12. The CDR3 length is 14 residues. From germline, CDR1 is MNHEY and CDR2 SVGAGI.

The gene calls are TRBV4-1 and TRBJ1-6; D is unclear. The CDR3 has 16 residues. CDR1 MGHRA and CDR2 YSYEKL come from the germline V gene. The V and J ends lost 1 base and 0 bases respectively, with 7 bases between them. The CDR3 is CASSQVVSSYNSPLHF. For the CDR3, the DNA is TGCGCCAGCAGCCAAGTGGTGAGCTCCTATAATTCACCCCTCCACTTT.

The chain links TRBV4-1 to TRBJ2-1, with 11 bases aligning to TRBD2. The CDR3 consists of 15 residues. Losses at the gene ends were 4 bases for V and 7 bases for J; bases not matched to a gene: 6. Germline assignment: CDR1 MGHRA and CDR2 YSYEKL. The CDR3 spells CASSLTSGKGNEQFF. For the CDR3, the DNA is TGCGCCAGCAGCCTGACTAGCGGGAAGGGTAATGAGCAGTTCTTC.

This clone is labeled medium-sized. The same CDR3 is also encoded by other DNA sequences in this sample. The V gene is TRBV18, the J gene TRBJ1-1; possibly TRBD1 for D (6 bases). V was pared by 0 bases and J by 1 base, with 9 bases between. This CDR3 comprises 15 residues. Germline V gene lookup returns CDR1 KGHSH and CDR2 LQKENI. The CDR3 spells CASSPPGGQNTEAFF. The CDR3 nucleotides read TGTGCCAGCTCACCACCGGGGGGACAGAACACTGAAGCTTTCTTT.

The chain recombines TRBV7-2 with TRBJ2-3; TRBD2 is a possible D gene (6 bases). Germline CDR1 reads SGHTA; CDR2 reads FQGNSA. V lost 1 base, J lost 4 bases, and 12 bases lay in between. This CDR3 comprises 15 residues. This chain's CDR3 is CASSLVRGGADTQYF. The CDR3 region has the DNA TGTGCCAGCAGCTTAGTTCGGGGCGGGGCAGATACGCAGTATTTT.

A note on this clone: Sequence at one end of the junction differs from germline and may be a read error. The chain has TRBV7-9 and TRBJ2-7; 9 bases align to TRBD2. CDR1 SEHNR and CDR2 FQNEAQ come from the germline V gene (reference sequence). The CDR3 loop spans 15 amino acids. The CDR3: CASRLAAGGSNEQYF. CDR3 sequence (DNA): TGTGCCAGCAGGTTAGCGGCGGGAGGGTCTAACGAGCAGTACTTC. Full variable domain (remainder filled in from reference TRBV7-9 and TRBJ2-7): DTGVSQNPRHKITKRGQNVTFRCDPISEHNRLYWYRQTLGQGPEFLTYFQNEAQLEKSRLLSDRFSAERPKGSFSTLEIQRTEQGDSAMYLCASRLAAGGSNEQYFGPGTRLTVT.

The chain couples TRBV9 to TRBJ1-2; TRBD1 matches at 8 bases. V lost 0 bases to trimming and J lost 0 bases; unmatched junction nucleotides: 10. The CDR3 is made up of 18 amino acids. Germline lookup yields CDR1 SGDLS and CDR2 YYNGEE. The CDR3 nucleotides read TGTGCCAGCAGCGTAGATCCGGCAGGGGGCCTCTCTAACTATGGCTACACCTTC. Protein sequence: CASSVDPAGGLSNYGYTF.

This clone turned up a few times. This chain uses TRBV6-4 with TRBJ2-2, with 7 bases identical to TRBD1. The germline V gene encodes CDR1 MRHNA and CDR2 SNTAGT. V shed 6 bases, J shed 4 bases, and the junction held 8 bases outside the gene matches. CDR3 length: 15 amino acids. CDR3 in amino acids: CASSKEGAGTGELFF. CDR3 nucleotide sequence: TGTGCCAGCAGCAAAGAGGGGGCAGGCACCGGGGAGCTGTTTTTT.

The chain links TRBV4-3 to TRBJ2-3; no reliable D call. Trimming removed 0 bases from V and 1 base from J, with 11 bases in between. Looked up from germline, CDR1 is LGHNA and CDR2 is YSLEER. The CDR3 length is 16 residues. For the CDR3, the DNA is TGCGCCAGCAGCCAAGATGGTCGGGCGGGCACAGATACGCAGTATTTT. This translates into CASSQDGRAGTDTQYF.

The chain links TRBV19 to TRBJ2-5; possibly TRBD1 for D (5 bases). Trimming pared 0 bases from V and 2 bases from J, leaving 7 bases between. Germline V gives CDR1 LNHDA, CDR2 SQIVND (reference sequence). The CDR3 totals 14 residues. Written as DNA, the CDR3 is TGTGCCAGTAGTATAGAAGACAGACAAGAGACCCAGTACTTC. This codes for CASSIEDRQETQYF.

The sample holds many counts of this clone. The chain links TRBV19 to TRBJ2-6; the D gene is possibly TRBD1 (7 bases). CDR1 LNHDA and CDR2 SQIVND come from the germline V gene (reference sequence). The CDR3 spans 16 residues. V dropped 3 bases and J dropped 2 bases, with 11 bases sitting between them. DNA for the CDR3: TGTGCCAGTAGTATCAGCAGGGGGGCTGGGGCCAACGTCCTGACTTTC. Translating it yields CASSISRGAGANVLTF.

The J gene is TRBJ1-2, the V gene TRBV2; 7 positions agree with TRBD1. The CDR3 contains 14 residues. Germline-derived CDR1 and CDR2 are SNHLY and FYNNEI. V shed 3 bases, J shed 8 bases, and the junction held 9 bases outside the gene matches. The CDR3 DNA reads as TGTGCCAGCAGTGACGACAGGGTGGTGAGGGGCTACACCTTC. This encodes CASSDDRVVRGYTF.

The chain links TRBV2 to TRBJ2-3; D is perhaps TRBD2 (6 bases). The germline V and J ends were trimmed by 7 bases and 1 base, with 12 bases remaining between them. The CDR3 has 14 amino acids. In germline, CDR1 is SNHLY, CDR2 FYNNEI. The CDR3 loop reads CASKGGSGTDTQYF. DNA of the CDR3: TGTGCCAGCAAGGGAGGTAGCGGCACAGATACGCAGTATTTT.